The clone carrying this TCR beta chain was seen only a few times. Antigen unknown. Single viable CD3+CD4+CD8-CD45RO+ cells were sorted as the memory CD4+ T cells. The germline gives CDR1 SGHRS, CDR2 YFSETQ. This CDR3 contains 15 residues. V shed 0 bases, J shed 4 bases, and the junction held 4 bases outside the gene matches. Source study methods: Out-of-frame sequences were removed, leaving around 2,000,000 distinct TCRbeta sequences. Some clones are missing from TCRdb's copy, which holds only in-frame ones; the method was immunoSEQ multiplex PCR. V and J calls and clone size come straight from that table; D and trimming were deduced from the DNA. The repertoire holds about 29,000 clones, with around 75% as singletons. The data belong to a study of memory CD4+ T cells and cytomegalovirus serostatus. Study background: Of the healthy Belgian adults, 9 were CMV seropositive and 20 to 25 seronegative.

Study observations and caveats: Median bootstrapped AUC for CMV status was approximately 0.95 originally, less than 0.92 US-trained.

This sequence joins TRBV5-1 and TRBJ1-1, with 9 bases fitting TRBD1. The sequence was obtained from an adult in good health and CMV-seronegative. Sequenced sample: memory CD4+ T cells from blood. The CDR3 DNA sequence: TGCGCCAGCAGCTTGGGGCAGGGACAGGGCACTGAAGCTTTCTTT. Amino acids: CASSLGQGQGTEAFF.